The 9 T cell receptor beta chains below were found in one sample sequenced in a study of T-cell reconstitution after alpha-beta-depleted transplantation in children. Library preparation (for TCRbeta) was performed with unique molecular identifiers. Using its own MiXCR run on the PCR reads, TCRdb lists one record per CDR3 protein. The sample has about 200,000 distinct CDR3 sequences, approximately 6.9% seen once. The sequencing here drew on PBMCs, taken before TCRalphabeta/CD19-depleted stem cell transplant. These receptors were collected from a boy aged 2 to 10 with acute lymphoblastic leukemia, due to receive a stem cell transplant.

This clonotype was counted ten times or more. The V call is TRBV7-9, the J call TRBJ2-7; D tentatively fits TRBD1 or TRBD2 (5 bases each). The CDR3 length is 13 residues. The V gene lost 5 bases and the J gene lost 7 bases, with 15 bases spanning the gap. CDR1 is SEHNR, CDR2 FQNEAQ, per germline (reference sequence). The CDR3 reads CASSPEGFREQYF. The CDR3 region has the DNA TGTGCCAGCAGCCCCGAGGGGTTCCGGGAGCAGTACTTC.

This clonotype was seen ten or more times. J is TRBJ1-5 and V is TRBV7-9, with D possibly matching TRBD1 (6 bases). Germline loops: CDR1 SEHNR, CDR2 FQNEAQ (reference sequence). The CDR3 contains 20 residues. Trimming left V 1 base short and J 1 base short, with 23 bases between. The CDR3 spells CASSLGNRVPGSESNQPQHF. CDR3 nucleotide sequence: TGTGCCAGCAGCTTAGGTAACAGGGTACCCGGTAGCGAAAGCAATCAGCCCCAGCATTTT.

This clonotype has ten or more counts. CDR3 sequence: CASSFLAGIQETQYF. The CDR3 DNA follows: TGTGCCAGCAGTTTCCTAGCAGGGATCCAAGAGACCCAGTACTTC. The V and J genes are TRBV28 and TRBJ2-5; tentatively, D is TRBD1 or TRBD2 (5 bases each). Trimming took off 3 bases at V and 1 base at J, with 12 bases between the two ends. The CDR3 has 15 residues. In germline, CDR1 is MDHEN, CDR2 SYDVKM.

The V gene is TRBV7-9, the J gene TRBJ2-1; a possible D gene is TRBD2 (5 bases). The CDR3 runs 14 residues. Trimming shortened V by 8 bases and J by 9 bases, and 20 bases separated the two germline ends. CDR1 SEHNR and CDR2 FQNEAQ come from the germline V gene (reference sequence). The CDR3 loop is CASGAGISGGEQFF. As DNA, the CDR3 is TGTGCCAGCGGCGCCGGGATCAGCGGCGGTGAGCAGTTCTTC.

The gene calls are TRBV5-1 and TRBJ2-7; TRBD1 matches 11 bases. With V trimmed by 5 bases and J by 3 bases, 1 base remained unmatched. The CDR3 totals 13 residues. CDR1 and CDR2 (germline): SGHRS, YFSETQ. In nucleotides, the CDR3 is TGCGCCAGCAGGGGGACAGGGGGCTACGAGCAGTACTTC. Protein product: CASRGTGGYEQYF.

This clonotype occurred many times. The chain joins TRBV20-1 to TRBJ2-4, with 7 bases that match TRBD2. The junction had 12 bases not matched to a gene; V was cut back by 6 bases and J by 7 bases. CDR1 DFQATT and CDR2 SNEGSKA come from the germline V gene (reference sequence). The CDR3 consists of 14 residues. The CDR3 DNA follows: TGCAGTGCCTTCATTGCGCGGGAGCGGAACATTCAGTACTTC. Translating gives CSAFIARERNIQYF.

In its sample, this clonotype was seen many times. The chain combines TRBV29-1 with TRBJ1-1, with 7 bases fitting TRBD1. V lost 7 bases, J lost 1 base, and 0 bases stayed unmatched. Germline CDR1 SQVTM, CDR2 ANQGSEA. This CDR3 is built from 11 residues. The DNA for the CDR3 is TGCAGCGGACAGGGGAACACTGAAGCTTTCTTT. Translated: CSGQGNTEAFF. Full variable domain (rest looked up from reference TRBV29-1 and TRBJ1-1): SAVISQKPSRDICQRGTSLTIQCQVDSQVTMMFWYRQQPGQSLTLIATANQGSEATYESGFVIDKFPISRPNLTFSTLTVSNMSPEDSSIYLCSGQGNTEAFFGQGTRLTVV.

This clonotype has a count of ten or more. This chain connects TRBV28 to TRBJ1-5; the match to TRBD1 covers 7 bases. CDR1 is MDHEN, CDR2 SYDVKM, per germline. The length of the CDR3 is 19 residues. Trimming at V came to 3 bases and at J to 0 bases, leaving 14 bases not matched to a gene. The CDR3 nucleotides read TGTGCCAGCAGTTTGCCCACAGGGGCCGTCGGTGGTAGCAATCAGCCCCAGCATTTT. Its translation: CASSLPTGAVGGSNQPQHF. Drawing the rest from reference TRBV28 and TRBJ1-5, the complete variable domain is DVKVTQSSRYLVKRTGEKVFLECVQDMDHENMFWYRQDPGLGLRLIYFSYDVKMKEKGDIPEGYSVSREKKERFSLILESASTNQTSMYLCASSLPTGAVGGSNQPQHFGDGTRLSIL.

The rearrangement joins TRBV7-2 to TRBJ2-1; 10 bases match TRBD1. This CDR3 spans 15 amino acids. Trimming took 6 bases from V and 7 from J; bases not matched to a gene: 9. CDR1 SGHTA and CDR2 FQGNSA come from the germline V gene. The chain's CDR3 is CASSLQTGGPNEQFF. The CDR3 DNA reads TGTGCCAGCAGTTTGCAGACAGGGGGCCCTAATGAGCAGTTCTTC. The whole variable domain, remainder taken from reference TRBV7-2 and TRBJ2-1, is GAGVSQSPSNKVTEKGKDVELRCDPISGHTALYWYRQSLGQGLEFLIYFQGNSAPDKSGLPSDRFSAERTGGSVSTLTIQRTQQEDSAVYLCASSLQTGGPNEQFFGPGTRLTVL.